This T cell receptor beta chain appears in the sequencing data of a study of long-term antiretroviral therapy in people with HIV. Study-wide context: Collection of the earliest samples took place about a decade ahead of the 2015 immediate-ART recommendation.

The V gene's germline CDR1 is SGDLS and CDR2 YYNGEE. The CDR3 is 15 residues long. Trimming cost V 0 bases and J 5 bases; bases outside gene matches: 4. immunoSEQ v3.0 was run at survey level. The repertoire was sequenced with immunoSEQ multiplex PCR; TCRdb's copy has only in-frame clones and lacks some. The table lists tens of thousands of clones, nearly 90% of them singletons. Of note for this clone: Its target is unknown.

Broader study findings: In samples taken after ART, diversity increased but remained below transplant donor control levels.

The V gene is TRBV9, the J gene TRBJ2-1, with TRBD2 identical over 8 bases. The input for sequencing was unsorted PBMCs, taken 1.1 years after starting antiretroviral therapy. This TCR came from a man between 18 and 35 years old with HIV. CDR3 amino acids: CASSVGGGPDNEQFF. The CDR3 nucleotides read TGTGCCAGCAGCGTAGGCGGGGGGCCCGACAATGAGCAGTTCTTC.